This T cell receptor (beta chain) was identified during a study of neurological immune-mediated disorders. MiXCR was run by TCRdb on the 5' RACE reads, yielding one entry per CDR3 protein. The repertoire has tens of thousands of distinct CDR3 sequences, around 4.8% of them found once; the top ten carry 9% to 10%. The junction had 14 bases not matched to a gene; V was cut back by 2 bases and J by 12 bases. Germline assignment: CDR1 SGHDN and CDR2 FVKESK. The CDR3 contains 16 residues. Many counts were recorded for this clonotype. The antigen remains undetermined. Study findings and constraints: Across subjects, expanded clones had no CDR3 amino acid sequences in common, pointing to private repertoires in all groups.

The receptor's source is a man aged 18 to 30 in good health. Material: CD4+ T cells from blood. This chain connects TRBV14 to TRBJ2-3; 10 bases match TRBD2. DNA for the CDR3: TGTGCCAGCAGCCAAAACCCCGGGACTAGCGTCTCCTCACAGTATTTT. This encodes CASSQNPGTSVSSQYF.